This T cell receptor (beta chain) was captured in a study of control samples from healthy donors and cancer patients. The CDR3 runs 14 residues. V was cut by 2 bases and J by 0 bases, with 6 bases left in between. From germline, CDR1 is SGHRS and CDR2 YFSETQ. Data came from immunoSEQ multiplex PCR; TCRdb stores just in-frame clones and leaves some out. The sample has 80,000 or so clones; 85% to 95% are singletons. The origin of this receptor is a woman between 35 and 50 years old in good health. Sequenced sample: blood. The chain joins TRBV5-1 to TRBJ1-5, with D hard to call. CDR3 protein: CASSLGYSNQPQHF. CDR3 nucleotides: TGCGCCAGCAGCTTAGGTTATAGCAATCAGCCCCAGCATTTT.